This TCR beta chain emerged from a study of Ad26.COV2.S vaccination and SARS-CoV-2 variants. Broader study findings: Using TCR breadth and depth analyses may have led to underestimated total T cell responses. Placebo recipients and vaccine recipients were similar in non-spike TCR breadth.

The treatment here: some 20 received Ad26.COV2.S at low or high dose, single or two shots; 5 received placebo; per-sample allocation not given. Collection of samples fell on day 63 after the first vaccine or placebo injection. The shot given was an Ad26 vector that makes Wuhan-strain SARS-CoV-2 spike. As to this clone: No antigen is known for it.

CDR1 and CDR2 from the germline V gene are SGDLS and YYNGEE. This CDR3 is built from 10 residues. V gave up 3 bases and J gave up 8 bases, with 4 bases separating them. Clones were read by immunoSEQ multiplex PCR, and TCRdb kept only the in-frame ones, dropping some. The table shows around 320,000 clones, with around nine tenths occurring only once. The material sequenced was peripheral blood, taken in a trial of Ad26.COV2.S vaccine versus placebo. The V gene is TRBV9, the J gene TRBJ2-3; D not resolved. The source is a person aged 18-60 years who received the Ad26.COV2.S COVID-19 vaccine or a placebo. The CDR3 nucleotides read TGTGCCAGCAGCGGTCGTACGCAGTATTTT. This codes for CASSGRTQYF.